Each of the 5 T cell receptor beta chains below was sequenced from the same sample in a study of blood T cell repertoires in COVID-19. The method was immunoSEQ multiplex PCR; TCRdb's version includes in-frame clones alone and lacks a portion of them. The sample lists about 200,000 clones, about 84% occurring once. The specimen sequenced was PBMCs or T cells enriched from blood (not recorded which). These receptors all stem from a man aged 40-49 years with acute COVID-19.

V and J are TRBV28 and TRBJ1-5, with D perhaps matching TRBD1 (6 bases). The CDR3 has 12 residues. The V and J ends lost 5 bases and 7 bases respectively, with 9 bases between them. Germline CDR1 is MDHEN and CDR2 is SYDVKM. The CDR3 nucleotides are TGTGCCAGCAGTCCACAGGGCCAGCCCCAGCATTTT. Its protein is CASSPQGQPQHF.

The rearrangement uses TRBV19 and TRBJ1-2; weak D call: TRBD1 (5 bases). V was trimmed by 11 bases and J by 8 bases, leaving 21 bases between them. Germline CDR1 reads LNHDA; CDR2 reads SQIVND (reference sequence). The CDR3 loop spans 13 amino acids. The CDR3 loop reads CASHSGGGNGYTF. The CDR3 DNA reads TGTGCCTCCCACAGCGGGGGGGGGAACGGCTACACCTTC.

The V call is TRBV27, the J call TRBJ2-1; 11 nucleotides agree with TRBD1. CDR1 MNHEY and CDR2 SMNVEV come from the germline V gene (reference sequence). V lost 6 bases and J lost 9; bases outside the gene matches: 10. This CDR3 has 15 residues. This CDR3 is CASRTPGQGVGEQFF. The CDR3 DNA reads as TGTGCCAGCAGAACCCCGGGACAGGGGGTTGGTGAGCAGTTCTTC.

The rearrangement links TRBV19 to TRBJ1-1; D ambiguous. The CDR3 runs to 14 residues. CDR1 is LNHDA, CDR2 SQIVND, per germline (reference sequence). Trimming pared 3 bases from V and 4 bases from J, leaving 12 bases between. The chain's CDR3 is CASSMVPLSTEAFF. The CDR3, as DNA: TGTGCCAGTAGTATGGTCCCGTTGAGCACTGAAGCTTTCTTT. Full variable domain (missing parts from reference TRBV19 and TRBJ1-1): DGGITQSPKYLFRKEGQNVTLSCEQNLNHDAMYWYRQDPGQGLRLIYYSQIVNDFQKGDIAEGYSVSREKKESFPLTVTSAQKNPTAFYLCASSMVPLSTEAFFGQGTRLTVV.

This sequence joins TRBV7-9 and TRBJ1-6; D might be TRBD1 (6 bases). The CDR3 covers 14 residues. Germline loops: CDR1 SEHNR, CDR2 FQNEAQ (reference sequence). Trimming cost V 0 bases and J 10 bases, with 10 bases left between them. CDR3 in DNA: TGTGCCAGCAGCTTAGCCGACAGGTCCTCACCCCTCCACTTT. Translating gives CASSLADRSSPLHF. Looking up the rest from reference TRBV7-9 and TRBJ1-6 gives the full variable domain: DTGVSQNPRHKITKRGQNVTFRCDPISEHNRLYWYRQTLGQGPEFLTYFQNEAQLEKSRLLSDRFSAERPKGSFSTLEIQRTEQGDSAMYLCASSLADRSSPLHFGNGTRLTVT.